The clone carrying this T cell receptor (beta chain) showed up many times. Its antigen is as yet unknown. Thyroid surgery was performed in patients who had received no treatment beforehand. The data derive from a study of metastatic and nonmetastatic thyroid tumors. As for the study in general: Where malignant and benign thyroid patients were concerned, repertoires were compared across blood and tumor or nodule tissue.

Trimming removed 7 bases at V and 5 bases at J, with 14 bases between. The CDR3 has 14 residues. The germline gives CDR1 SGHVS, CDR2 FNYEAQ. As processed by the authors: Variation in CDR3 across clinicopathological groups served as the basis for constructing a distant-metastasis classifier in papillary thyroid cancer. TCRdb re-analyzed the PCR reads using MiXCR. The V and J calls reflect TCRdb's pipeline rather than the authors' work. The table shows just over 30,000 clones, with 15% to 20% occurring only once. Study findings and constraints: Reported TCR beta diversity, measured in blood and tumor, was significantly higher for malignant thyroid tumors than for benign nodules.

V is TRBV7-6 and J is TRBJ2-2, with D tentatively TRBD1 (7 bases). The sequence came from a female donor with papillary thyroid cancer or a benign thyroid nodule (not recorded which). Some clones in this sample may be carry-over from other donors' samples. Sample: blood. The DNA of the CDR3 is TGTGCCAGCACTGGGCAGGGGGGAACCGGGGAGCTGTTTTTT. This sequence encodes CASTGQGGTGELFF.